Each of the 15 T cell receptor beta chains below was sequenced from the same sample in a study of T-cell memory formation after mild COVID-19. Via MiXCR, TCRdb re-called the 5' RACE reads, giving one row per CDR3 protein. In the table there are around 250,000 distinct CDR3 sequences, around 16% of which are singletons. The sample was PBMCs or a T cell subset sorted from them (not recorded which). These receptors were obtained from a man aged 18 to 30 who had mild COVID-19 (a few samples of this study predate the infection). Cell type and time point are not known.

This clonotype was seen at least ten times. The chain recombines TRBV6-6 with TRBJ1-5, with no clear D. The CDR3 sequence is 11 residues long. Germline CDR1 is MNHNY and CDR2 is SVGAGI (reference sequence). V lost 6 bases, J lost 7 bases, and 7 bases lay in between. The CDR3 DNA is TGTGCCAGCAGCTCCGAACAGCCCCAGCATTTT. Its protein product is CASSSEQPQHF.

The rearrangement uses TRBV24-1 and TRBJ2-3; 9 positions match TRBD2. J lost 2 bases, V lost 9 bases, and 8 bases had no gene match. The CDR3 has 15 amino acids. Germline CDR1 is KGHDR and CDR2 is SFDVKD. The CDR3: CATYVAGAHTDTQYF. In DNA form, the CDR3 reads TGTGCCACCTATGTAGCGGGGGCCCACACAGATACGCAGTATTTT.

The V call is TRBV7-2, the J call TRBJ2-1, with 9 bases matching TRBD2. This CDR3 is 16 amino acids long. The ends lost 1 base at V and 6 bases at J; junction bases unmatched: 7. Per the germline V gene, CDR1 is SGHTA and CDR2 is FQGNSA. The CDR3 here is CASSLGRAGGPNEQFF. CDR3 bases: TGTGCCAGCAGCTTAGGCCGGGCGGGGGGGCCCAATGAGCAGTTCTTC.

This clonotype came up a few times. The chain joins TRBV4-3 to TRBJ1-2; D is perhaps TRBD1 (6 bases). The CDR3 extends over 14 amino acids. The V gene lost 0 bases and the J gene lost 5 bases, with 10 bases spanning the gap. The germline V gene has CDR1 LGHNA and CDR2 YSLEER. The CDR3 is CASSQDQGGYGYTF. The CDR3 coding sequence is TGCGCCAGCAGCCAAGATCAAGGGGGGTATGGCTACACCTTC.

The chain links TRBV5-1 to TRBJ1-1, with TRBD1 as a possible D gene (6 bases). CDR3 length: 13 amino acids. The V gene's germline CDR1 is SGHRS and CDR2 YFSETQ. V dropped 4 bases and J dropped 5 bases, with 12 bases sitting between them. The CDR3 here is CASSKRGSTEAFF. As DNA, the CDR3 is TGCGCCAGCAGCAAAAGGGGGTCTACTGAAGCTTTCTTT.

The chain uses TRBV20-1 and TRBJ2-5; D is ambiguous. This CDR3 contains 13 residues. V dropped 2 bases and J dropped 4 bases, with 11 bases sitting between them. CDR1 is DFQATT, CDR2 SNEGSKA, per germline (reference sequence). This chain's CDR3 is CSARRVAGETQYF. CDR3 in DNA: TGCAGTGCTAGAAGGGTCGCTGGAGAGACCCAGTACTTC.

At least ten counts were recorded for this clonotype. An end of the junction does not agree with germline; a read error may underlie this. The chain employs TRBV5-1 and TRBJ2-5, with D uncertain. CDR1 and CDR2 (germline): SGHRS, YFSETQ. The CDR3 has 11 residues. CDR3 DNA: TGTGCCAGCAGCTTAGAGGAGACCCAGTACTTC. Translated, it gives CASSLEETQYF.

This clonotype was seen many times. V and J are TRBV11-1 and TRBJ2-5; TRBD1 matches 7 bases. The trim removed 2 bases at V and 1 base at J, leaving 4 bases unmatched. The CDR3 contains 15 residues. CDR1 is SGHAT and CDR2 is FQDESV in the germline V gene (reference sequence). The CDR3 nucleotides read TGTGCCAGCAGCTTACGACAGGGACGCCAAGAGACCCAGTACTTC. It yields the protein CASSLRQGRQETQYF. Based on the CDR3 plus reference TRBV11-1 and TRBJ2-5, the full variable domain is EAEVAQSPRYKITEKSQAVAFWCDPISGHATLYWYRQILGQGPELLVQFQDESVVDDSQLPKDRFSAERLKGVDSTLKIQPAELGDSAMYLCASSLRQGRQETQYFGPGTRLLVL.

The table lists this clonotype with a few counts. The chain links TRBV29-1 to TRBJ1-1, with 8 bases matching TRBD1. V shed 2 bases and J 1 base; nucleotides not matched to a gene: 9. This CDR3 region has 16 residues. Germline V gives CDR1 SQVTM, CDR2 ANQGSEA. The CDR3 protein is CSVESDRAVWNTEAFF. DNA for the CDR3: TGCAGCGTTGAATCGGACAGGGCCGTTTGGAACACTGAAGCTTTCTTT.

This clonotype was seen a few times. This chain joins TRBV20-1 and TRBJ2-7; perhaps TRBD2 as D (6 bases). V was pared by 0 bases and J by 0 bases, with 12 bases between. CDR1 is DFQATT, CDR2 SNEGSKA, per germline (reference sequence). CDR3 size: 15 residues. The DNA for the CDR3 is TGCAGTGCTAGAGATTCGTCTAGCGCCTCCTACGAGCAGTACTTC. Protein product: CSARDSSSASYEQYF.

This clonotype occurred a few times. The V and J genes are TRBV5-1 and TRBJ2-3; TRBD2 is a possible D gene (7 bases). This CDR3 has 15 residues. V was clipped by 4 bases and J by 4 bases, with 16 bases between them. CDR1 and CDR2 from the germline V gene are SGHRS and YFSETQ. CDR3 sequence (DNA): TGCGCCAGCAGCACCCCCGGGGGGCCGGCAGATACGCAGTATTTT. It codes for CASSTPGGPADTQYF.

The chain has TRBV7-9 and TRBJ2-3; 9 bases are shared with TRBD1. This CDR3 spans 16 amino acids. V shed 0 bases and J 2 bases; nucleotides not matched to a gene: 3. In germline, CDR1 is SEHNR, CDR2 FQNEAQ (reference sequence). Written as DNA, the CDR3 is TGTGCCAGCAGCTTAGCTTGGACAGGGGACACAGATACGCAGTATTTT. It yields the protein CASSLAWTGDTDTQYF.

The rearrangement uses TRBV7-2 and TRBJ2-7; tentatively, D is TRBD2 (5 bases). Deletions cut 5 bases from V and 3 bases from J, with 20 bases between. The CDR3 spans 16 residues. From germline, CDR1 is SGHTA and CDR2 FQGNSA. CDR3 nucleotides: TGTGCCAGCAGCCCTACGGGGTCAGGATTCTACTACGAGCAGTACGTC. Residues: CASSPTGSGFYYEQYV.

This clonotype was seen a handful of times. The chain employs TRBV12-3 or TRBV12-4 and TRBJ2-7; D possibly corresponds to TRBD2 (5 bases). The CDR3 runs 13 residues. The V end was cut by 6 bases, the J end by 5 bases, with 14 bases between. The CDR3 nucleotides read TGTGCCAGCAGCCCTTCTAGCCACCACGAGCAGTACGTC. Encoded protein: CASSPSSHHEQYV.

A few counts support this clonotype. The chain recombines TRBV12-3 or TRBV12-4 with TRBJ1-6; D possibly corresponds to TRBD1 (5 bases). V was shortened by 6 bases and J by 5 bases, with 14 bases between the two germline ends. This CDR3 comprises 15 residues. CDR3 nucleotides: TGTGCCAGCAGATCCCAGGGTTTGCATAATTCACCCCTCCACTTT. It specifies CASRSQGLHNSPLHF.